The 10 T cell receptor beta chains reported below all come from one sample, sequenced in a study of beta chain features in type 1 diabetes. TCRB transcripts that were expressed got sequenced, as all of the isolated RNA had been reverse transcribed. TCRdb's table, derived via immunoSEQ multiplex PCR, lists solely in-frame clones and lacks some. The table records around 140,000 clones, under 11% of them present only once. The sequenced sample was naive CD4+ T cells from blood. The receptors stem from a man between 18 and 29 years old in good health.

This chain connects TRBV9 to TRBJ1-2; possibly TRBD1 for D (5 bases). This CDR3 has 14 residues. Looked up from germline, CDR1 is SGDLS and CDR2 is YYNGEE. V lost 0 bases to trimming and J lost 6 bases, with 12 bases between them. The CDR3 region has the DNA TGTGCCAGCAGCGTAGTCGGTAGGGGCGATGGCTACACCTTC. Translating it yields CASSVVGRGDGYTF.

This clone was seen ten or more times. The chain employs TRBV7-2 and TRBJ2-3, with 12 positions matching TRBD2. Per the germline V gene, CDR1 is SGHTA and CDR2 is FQGNSA. The CDR3 covers 15 residues. The J segment lost 5 bases and the V segment lost 4 bases, leaving 4 bases of the junction unmatched. The CDR3 sequence: CASSSRLAGVDTQYF. For the CDR3, the DNA is TGTGCCAGCAGCTCCAGACTAGCGGGGGTAGATACGCAGTATTTT.

The J gene is TRBJ2-1, the V gene TRBV4-3, with 9 bases aligning to TRBD2. Trimming took 1 base from V and 5 from J; bases not matched to a gene: 12. This CDR3 has 18 amino acids. CDR1 LGHNA and CDR2 YSLEER come from the germline V gene. The CDR3 bases are TGCGCCAGCAGCCAAGCTCCCCTCGTAGCGGGGGCGAACAATGAGCAGTTCTTC. This gives the protein CASSQAPLVAGANNEQFF.

The rearrangement uses TRBV11-2 and TRBJ2-7; 7 bases line up with TRBD1. Germline CDR1 and CDR2: SGHAT and FQNNGV. J gave up 0 bases and V 3 bases, and 8 bases lay outside the gene matches. CDR3 length equals 16 residues. The CDR3 sequence is CASSLAGTAGSYEQYF. CDR3 nucleotide sequence: TGTGCCAGCAGCTTGGCCGGGACAGCCGGCTCCTACGAGCAGTACTTC.

This clone was picked up a small number of times. V gene TRBV19 combines with J gene TRBJ2-1, with TRBD1 identical over 7 bases. J lost 0 bases, V lost 5 bases, and 7 bases had no gene match. The CDR3 runs to 16 residues. Germline-derived CDR1 and CDR2 are LNHDA and SQIVND (reference sequence). CDR3 bases: TGTGCCAGTAGTTCACCGGGACAGAGCTCCTACAATGAGCAGTTCTTC. Protein: CASSSPGQSSYNEQFF.

This clone was seen ten or more times. V and J are TRBV4-1 and TRBJ2-5; D remains ambiguous. The CDR3 is 13 residues long. With 6 bases removed from V and 2 bases from J, the gap between germline ends came to 10 bases. In germline, CDR1 is MGHRA, CDR2 YSYEKL. The CDR3 reads CASSRLTQETQYF. The CDR3, as DNA: TGCGCCAGCAGTCGGTTGACTCAAGAGACCCAGTACTTC.

This clone has ten or more counts. The rearrangement joins TRBV29-1 to TRBJ1-1; TRBD1 is a possible D gene (6 bases). The CDR3 is 15 residues long. V was clipped by 5 bases and J by 0 bases, with 16 bases between them. Germline V gene lookup returns CDR1 SQVTM and CDR2 ANQGSEA. The CDR3 is CSVFIGTSMNTEAFF. The CDR3 nucleotides read TGCAGCGTTTTTATTGGGACATCTATGAACACTGAAGCTTTCTTT.

In this sample, this clone turned up many times. This rearrangement joins TRBV29-1 to TRBJ1-1, with D hard to call. The CDR3 extends over 12 amino acids. The germline CDR1 and CDR2 sequences are SQVTM and ANQGSEA. V was pared by 0 bases and J by 3 bases, with 5 bases between. DNA for the CDR3: TGCAGCGTTGAAGAACAGTACACTGAAGCTTTCTTT. Translation: CSVEEQYTEAFF.

This clone has a count of ten or more. The chain has TRBV19 and TRBJ1-1; no firm D call. The CDR3 length is 14 residues. Between the trimmed V and J ends, which lost 7 bases and 1 base, there was a span of 13 bases. The germline CDR1 and CDR2 sequences are LNHDA and SQIVND (reference sequence). The CDR3 DNA reads TGTGCCAGTACCGTGGTACTACGGAACACTGAAGCTTTCTTT. It specifies CASTVVLRNTEAFF.

This clone has a handful of counts. The chain recombines TRBV2 with TRBJ2-5, with TRBD2 identical over 8 bases. V was clipped by 4 bases and J by 4 bases; unmatched bases: 5. CDR3 length: 14 amino acids. The germline CDR1 and CDR2 sequences are SNHLY and FYNNEI. The CDR3 is CASSAGGAVETQYF. The CDR3 DNA follows: TGTGCCAGCAGTGCGGGGGGGGCGGTAGAGACCCAGTACTTC.